This is a list of T cell receptor beta chains from one sample in a study of cytotoxic CD8 clonotypes in ibrutinib-treated CLL. Profiling relied on immunoSEQ multiplex PCR, and the TCRdb table lists in-frame clones only, not all of them. The data show more than 140,000 clones, roughly 80% seen once. This sample comprised PBMCs, obtained after 12 months of ibrutinib treatment. These receptors were collected from a human donor with chronic lymphocytic leukemia. Both conserved end residues are part of each CDR3. Fields, in order: D gene, J gene, clone size, CDR3 length, V gene, CDR3 protein, CDR3 DNA. D genes are given only for firm matches. Expanded clones are given a class, and other clones once, few, many or no size at all.

d_call: TRBD1; j_call: TRBJ1-1; clone_size: NA; cdr3_length: 14; v_call: TRBV7-9; cdr3_aa: CASSRQGMNTEAFF; cdr3_nt: TGTGCCAGCAGTCGACAGGGGATGAACACTGAAGCTTTCTTT
d_call: TRBD1; j_call: TRBJ1-1; clone_size: few; cdr3_length: 12; v_call: TRBV5-1; cdr3_aa: CASSLEGAGAFF; cdr3_nt: TGCGCCAGCAGCTTGGAGGGGGCTGGGGCTTTCTTT
d_call: TRBD2; j_call: TRBJ2-3; clone_size: NA; cdr3_length: 16; v_call: TRBV9; cdr3_aa: CASSVASGGLPDTQYF; cdr3_nt: TGTGCCAGCAGCGTAGCGTCGGGGGGGCTCCCAGATACGCAGTATTTT
d_call: NA; j_call: TRBJ2-5; clone_size: NA; cdr3_length: 14; v_call: TRBV2; cdr3_aa: CASPWDLAQETQYF; cdr3_nt: TGTGCCAGCCCCTGGGACTTAGCCCAAGAGACCCAGTACTTC
d_call: TRBD1; j_call: TRBJ2-7; clone_size: NA; cdr3_length: 13; v_call: TRBV30; cdr3_aa: CAWSGTASYEQYF; cdr3_nt: TGTGCCTGGTCAGGGACAGCCAGCTACGAGCAGTACTTC
d_call: NA; j_call: TRBJ1-1; clone_size: many; cdr3_length: 14; v_call: TRBV18; cdr3_aa: CASSPMQGGTEAFF; cdr3_nt: TGTGCCAGCTCACCAATGCAGGGCGGCACTGAAGCTTTCTTT
d_call: TRBD2; j_call: TRBJ2-7; clone_size: NA; cdr3_length: 14; v_call: TRBV9; cdr3_aa: CASSQTSGGYEQYF; cdr3_nt: TGTGCCAGCAGCCAGACTAGCGGGGGGTACGAGCAGTACTTC
d_call: NA; j_call: TRBJ2-1; clone_size: NA; cdr3_length: 13; v_call: TRBV18; cdr3_aa: CASSREVGNEQFF; cdr3_nt: TGTGCCAGCTCCCGAGAGGTGGGCAATGAGCAGTTCTTC
d_call: TRBD2; j_call: TRBJ2-7; clone_size: NA; cdr3_length: 15; v_call: TRBV9; cdr3_aa: CASSPGGTSGYEQYF; cdr3_nt: TGTGCCAGCAGCCCCGGCGGGACTAGCGGCTACGAGCAGTACTTC
d_call: NA; j_call: TRBJ1-2; clone_size: NA; cdr3_length: 12; v_call: TRBV6-6; cdr3_aa: CASSYRAEGYTF; cdr3_nt: TGTGCCAGCAGTTACAGGGCCGAAGGCTACACCTTC
d_call: TRBD1; j_call: TRBJ2-7; clone_size: NA; cdr3_length: 15; v_call: TRBV10-1; cdr3_aa: CASRVDRGGSYEQYF; cdr3_nt: TGCGCCAGCAGAGTCGACAGGGGGGGTTCCTACGAGCAGTACTTC
d_call: NA; j_call: TRBJ1-1; clone_size: NA; cdr3_length: 15; v_call: TRBV6-5; cdr3_aa: CASSYQAAMNTEAFF; cdr3_nt: TGTGCCAGCAGTTACCAGGCAGCCATGAACACTGAAGCTTTCTTT
d_call: TRBD1; j_call: TRBJ2-7; clone_size: few; cdr3_length: 15; v_call: TRBV5-1; cdr3_aa: CASSLGWGQTYEQYF; cdr3_nt: TGCGCCAGCAGCTTGGGGTGGGGACAGACCTACGAGCAGTACTTC
d_call: TRBD1; j_call: TRBJ2-2; clone_size: once; cdr3_length: 14; v_call: TRBV2; cdr3_aa: CASRGDRLAGELFF; cdr3_nt: TGTGCCAGCAGGGGGGACAGGCTGGCCGGGGAGCTGTTTTTT
d_call: NA; j_call: TRBJ2-6; clone_size: NA; cdr3_length: 15; v_call: TRBV6-5; cdr3_aa: CASSPGASGANVLTF; cdr3_nt: TGTGCCAGCAGTCCAGGGGCCTCTGGGGCCAACGTCCTGACTTTC
d_call: NA; j_call: TRBJ1-2; clone_size: NA; cdr3_length: 16; v_call: TRBV6-5; cdr3_aa: CASSYLGGRRNYGYTF; cdr3_nt: TGTGCCAGCAGTTACCTGGGAGGCCGGCGAAACTATGGCTACACCTTC
d_call: NA; j_call: TRBJ2-1; clone_size: NA; cdr3_length: 14; v_call: TRBV5-3; cdr3_aa: CASMTSISYNEQFF; cdr3_nt: TGTGCCAGCATGACGAGCATCTCCTACAATGAGCAGTTCTTC
d_call: NA; j_call: TRBJ2-2; clone_size: many; cdr3_length: 14; v_call: TRBV30; cdr3_aa: CAWSFIRATGELFF; cdr3_nt: TGTGCCTGGAGTTTTATAAGGGCGACCGGGGAGCTGTTTTTT
d_call: NA; j_call: TRBJ2-1; clone_size: NA; cdr3_length: 15; v_call: TRBV25-1; cdr3_aa: CASSEGAARDNEQFF; cdr3_nt: TGTGCCAGCAGCGAAGGCGCCGCCAGGGACAATGAGCAGTTCTTC
d_call: NA; j_call: TRBJ2-7; clone_size: NA; cdr3_length: 15; v_call: TRBV6-5; cdr3_aa: CASSYSPKGTYEQYF; cdr3_nt: TGTGCCAGCAGTTACTCGCCGAAGGGAACCTACGAGCAGTACTTC
d_call: NA; j_call: TRBJ1-2; clone_size: NA; cdr3_length: 13; v_call: TRBV5-6; cdr3_aa: CASSLVVGDGYTF; cdr3_nt: TGTGCCAGCAGCTTGGTTGTAGGGGACGGCTACACCTTC
d_call: TRBD2; j_call: TRBJ2-7; clone_size: few; cdr3_length: 17; v_call: TRBV10-3; cdr3_aa: CAISEPGILAGGYEQYF; cdr3_nt: TGTGCCATCAGTGAGCCGGGGATATTGGCGGGAGGGTACGAGCAGTACTTC
d_call: TRBD2; j_call: TRBJ2-7; clone_size: NA; cdr3_length: 13; v_call: TRBV6-5; cdr3_aa: CASSSGLRYEQYF; cdr3_nt: TGTGCCAGCAGCTCGGGACTACGCTACGAGCAGTACTTC
d_call: TRBD1; j_call: TRBJ1-4; clone_size: NA; cdr3_length: 14; v_call: TRBV2; cdr3_aa: CASSPGQINEKLFF; cdr3_nt: TGTGCCAGCAGTCCGGGACAGATAAATGAAAAACTGTTTTTT
d_call: NA; j_call: TRBJ2-5; clone_size: once; cdr3_length: 13; v_call: TRBV5-4; cdr3_aa: CASSLVGAFKEHF; cdr3_nt: TGTGCCAGCAGCTTGGTTGGGGCCTTTAAGGAACACTTC
d_call: NA; j_call: TRBJ2-7; clone_size: NA; cdr3_length: 14; v_call: TRBV7-3; cdr3_aa: CASSLSVLSSEQYF; cdr3_nt: TGTGCCAGCAGCTTATCAGTCCTATCAAGCGAGCAGTACTTC
d_call: TRBD2; j_call: TRBJ2-7; clone_size: NA; cdr3_length: 15; v_call: TRBV27; cdr3_aa: CASSLLGGGSYEQYF; cdr3_nt: TGTGCCAGCAGTTTATTGGGGGGGGGATCTTACGAGCAGTACTTC
d_call: NA; j_call: TRBJ1-2; clone_size: NA; cdr3_length: 14; v_call: TRBV10-2; cdr3_aa: CASSDRPGDYGYTF; cdr3_nt: TGCGCCAGCAGTGATAGGCCCGGGGACTATGGCTACACCTTC
d_call: NA; j_call: TRBJ1-2; clone_size: NA; cdr3_length: 14; v_call: TRBV9; cdr3_aa: CASSVSGGERGYTF; cdr3_nt: TGTGCCAGCAGCGTTTCGGGGGGCGAGCGGGGCTACACCTTC
d_call: NA; j_call: TRBJ1-1; clone_size: NA; cdr3_length: 16; v_call: TRBV28; cdr3_aa: CASRRPGPPLNTEAFF; cdr3_nt: TGTGCCAGCCGTCGACCGGGGCCTCCTTTAAACACTGAAGCTTTCTTT
d_call: NA; j_call: TRBJ2-7; clone_size: NA; cdr3_length: 12; v_call: TRBV7-8; cdr3_aa: CASSSSASQQYF; cdr3_nt: TGTGCCAGCAGCTCCTCCGCCTCTCAGCAGTACTTC
d_call: NA; j_call: TRBJ2-5; clone_size: once; cdr3_length: 16; v_call: TRBV12-5; cdr3_aa: CASGIRDNIRAETQYF; cdr3_nt: TGTGCTAGTGGAATCCGGGATAATATTCGGGCAGAGACCCAGTACTTC
d_call: TRBD1; j_call: TRBJ2-5; clone_size: NA; cdr3_length: 16; v_call: TRBV5-1; cdr3_aa: CASGLAGTGAGETQYF; cdr3_nt: TGCGCCAGCGGCTTGGCCGGGACAGGGGCCGGAGAGACCCAGTACTTC
d_call: NA; j_call: TRBJ2-5; clone_size: NA; cdr3_length: 12; v_call: TRBV4-1; cdr3_aa: CASSHIQETQYF; cdr3_nt: TGCGCCAGCAGCCATATCCAAGAGACCCAGTACTTC
d_call: NA; j_call: TRBJ1-1; clone_size: NA; cdr3_length: 11; v_call: TRBV2; cdr3_aa: CASGGNTEAFF; cdr3_nt: TGTGCCAGCGGGGGGAACACTGAAGCTTTCTTT
d_call: NA; j_call: TRBJ2-7; clone_size: NA; cdr3_length: 11; v_call: TRBV27; cdr3_aa: CASSRGYEQYF; cdr3_nt: TGTGCCAGCAGTCGGGGCTACGAGCAGTACTTC
d_call: NA; j_call: TRBJ1-6; clone_size: few; cdr3_length: 13; v_call: TRBV19; cdr3_aa: CASSPRGDSPLHF; cdr3_nt: TGTGCCAGTAGTCCTCGAGGGGATTCACCCCTCCACTTT
d_call: TRBD2; j_call: TRBJ2-5; clone_size: NA; cdr3_length: 13; v_call: TRBV9; cdr3_aa: CASSGLAQETQYF; cdr3_nt: TGTGCCAGCAGCGGACTAGCTCAAGAGACCCAGTACTTC
d_call: NA; j_call: TRBJ2-7; clone_size: NA; cdr3_length: 17; v_call: TRBV21-1; cdr3_aa: CASSKGGRRTLSYEQYF; cdr3_nt: TGTGCCAGCAGCAAAGGCGGTAGGCGAACCCTCTCCTACGAGCAGTACTTC
d_call: TRBD1; j_call: TRBJ1-1; clone_size: NA; cdr3_length: 12; v_call: TRBV5-5; cdr3_aa: CASSWDSPTAFF; cdr3_nt: TGTGCCAGCAGCTGGGACAGTCCAACGGCTTTCTTT
d_call: NA; j_call: TRBJ1-4; clone_size: NA; cdr3_length: 14; v_call: TRBV6-5; cdr3_aa: CASSFRGKFEKLFF; cdr3_nt: TGTGCCAGCAGTTTCCGGGGCAAGTTTGAAAAACTGTTTTTT
d_call: NA; j_call: TRBJ2-3; clone_size: NA; cdr3_length: 15; v_call: TRBV7-2; cdr3_aa: CASSLVASSTDTQYF; cdr3_nt: TGTGCCAGCAGCTTAGTTGCGTCTAGCACAGATACGCAGTATTTT